This TCR beta chain was captured by sequencing in a study of OX40 agonist ivuxolimab in advanced cancers. On the study more broadly: Ivuxolimab, an agonist antibody against OX40 (CD134), was given to patients.

General observations from the study: In general, CD8+ T cells held more expanded clones than CD4+ did, on average. Low normalized T-cell clonal expansion also characterized some of the nonresponders.

Concerning this clone itself: The antigen is not known. A much larger clone lies a single base off, so this may be a read error.

Only in-frame clones appear in the TCRdb table, and some are missing; sequencing was by immunoSEQ multiplex PCR. The sample lists about 53,000 clones, less than 90% occurring once. Looked up from germline, CDR1 is SNHLY and CDR2 is FYNNEI. The CDR3 is 13 amino acids. The rearrangement joins TRBV2 to TRBJ1-2, with D hard to call. This TCR came from an adult with an advanced solid tumor such as melanoma, head and neck, liver or kidney cancer. Sequenced material: CD4+ or CD8+ T cells sorted from blood, taken in a trial of the OX40 agonist ivuxolimab. The CDR3 is CANSRSELDGYTF. The CDR3, as DNA: TGTGCCAACAGTCGCAGCGAGCTGGATGGCTACACCTTC.